The rows below give T cell receptor beta chains drawn from one sample of a study of CD8+ T cells in alopecia areata. Here immunoSEQ multiplex PCR was the method, and the copy in TCRdb shows in-frame clones only, minus some. Altogether about 210,000 clones are present, less than 75% being singletons, with the ten largest covering about 1.6%. The sequencing used CD4+ T cells sorted from blood, collected at week 4, from a patient treated with tofacitinib. Source of these receptors: a human donor with alopecia areata. The CDR3 runs from the conserved cysteine through the conserved F or W. A D gene is named only where the DNA matches it firmly. Only part of the rows carry a size: once, few, many, or a class if the clone is expanded.

V: TRBV18
J: TRBJ2-1
size: NA
D: TRBD2
DNA: TGTGCCAGCTCACCACAGGGTAGCGGGGCGGGGAATGAGCAGTTCTTC
CDR3: CASSPQGSGAGNEQFF

V: TRBV14
J: TRBJ1-6
size: NA
D: NA
DNA: TGTGCCAGCAGCCCCCCAGGGGTCTCACCCCTCCACTTT
CDR3: CASSPPGVSPLHF

V: TRBV21-1
J: TRBJ2-5
size: NA
D: NA
DNA: TGTGCCAGCAGCAATTCCCCCGTTCAAAAAGAGACCCAGTACTTC
CDR3: CASSNSPVQKETQYF

V: TRBV5-6
J: TRBJ2-7
size: NA
D: NA
DNA: TGTGCCAGCAGCTTGGAGGGGTTCGTCTGGACAGCCTACGAGCAGTACTTC
CDR3: CASSLEGFVWTAYEQYF

V: TRBV19
J: TRBJ1-6
size: few
D: NA
DNA: TGTGCCAGTAGTCCGGGACTGCTTAATTCACCCCTCCACTTT
CDR3: CASSPGLLNSPLHF

V: TRBV29-1
J: TRBJ2-1
size: few
D: TRBD1
DNA: TGCAGCGTTTCTACAGGGGGCGTCGGCAATGAGCAGTTCTTC
CDR3: CSVSTGGVGNEQFF

V: TRBV29-1
J: TRBJ2-3
size: few
D: TRBD2
DNA: TGCAGCGTTGTACTAGCGGGGGGCACAGATACGCAGTATTTT
CDR3: CSVVLAGGTDTQYF

V: TRBV15
J: TRBJ2-6
size: NA
D: TRBD1
DNA: TGTGCCACCAGCACAGGGGGATCGGGGGCCAACGTCCTGACTTTC
CDR3: CATSTGGSGANVLTF

V: TRBV9
J: TRBJ2-2
size: NA
D: NA
DNA: TGTGCCAGCAGCGTAGGGAATATGAACACCGGGGAGCTGTTTTTT
CDR3: CASSVGNMNTGELFF

V: TRBV15
J: TRBJ2-2
size: NA
D: NA
DNA: TGTGCCACCAGCAGAGGAGCCACCGGGGAGCTGTTTTTT
CDR3: CATSRGATGELFF

V: TRBV4-3
J: TRBJ1-2
size: NA
D: TRBD1
DNA: TGCGCCAGCAGCACGCAGGACAGGGGAAGTGGCTACACCTTC
CDR3: CASSTQDRGSGYTF

V: TRBV5-1
J: TRBJ2-2
size: NA
D: NA
DNA: TGCGCCAGCAGCTTGATTGGCACCGGGGAGCTGTTTTTT
CDR3: CASSLIGTGELFF